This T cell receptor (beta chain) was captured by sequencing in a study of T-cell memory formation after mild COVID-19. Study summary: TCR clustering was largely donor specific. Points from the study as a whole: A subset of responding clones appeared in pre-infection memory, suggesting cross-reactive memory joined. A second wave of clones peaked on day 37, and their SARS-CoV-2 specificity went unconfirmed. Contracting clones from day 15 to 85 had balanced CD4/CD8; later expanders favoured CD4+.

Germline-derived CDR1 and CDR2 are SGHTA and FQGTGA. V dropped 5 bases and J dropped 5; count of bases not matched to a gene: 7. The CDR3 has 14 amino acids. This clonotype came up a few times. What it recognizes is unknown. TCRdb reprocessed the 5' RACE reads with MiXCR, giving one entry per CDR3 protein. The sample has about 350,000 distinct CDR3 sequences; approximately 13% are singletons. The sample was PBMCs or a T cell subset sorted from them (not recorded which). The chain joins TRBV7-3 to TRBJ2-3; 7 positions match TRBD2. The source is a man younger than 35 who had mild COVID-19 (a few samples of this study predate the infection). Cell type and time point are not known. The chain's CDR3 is CASSRGGREDTQYF. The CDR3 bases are TGTGCCAGCAGCCGCGGGGGTAGGGAAGATACGCAGTATTTT.